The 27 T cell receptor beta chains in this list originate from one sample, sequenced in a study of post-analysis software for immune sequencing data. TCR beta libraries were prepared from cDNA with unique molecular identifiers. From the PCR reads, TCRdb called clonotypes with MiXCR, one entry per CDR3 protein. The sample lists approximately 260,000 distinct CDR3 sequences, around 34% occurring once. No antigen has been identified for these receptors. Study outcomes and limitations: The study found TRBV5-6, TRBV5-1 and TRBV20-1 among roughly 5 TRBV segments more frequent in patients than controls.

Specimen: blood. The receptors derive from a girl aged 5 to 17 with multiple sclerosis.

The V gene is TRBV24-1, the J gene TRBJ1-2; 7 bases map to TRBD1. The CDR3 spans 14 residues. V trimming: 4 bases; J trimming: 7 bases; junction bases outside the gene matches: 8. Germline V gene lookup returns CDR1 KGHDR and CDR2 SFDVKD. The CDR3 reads CATSDIDRVAGYTF. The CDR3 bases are TGTGCCACCAGTGACATTGACAGGGTGGCTGGCTACACCTTC.

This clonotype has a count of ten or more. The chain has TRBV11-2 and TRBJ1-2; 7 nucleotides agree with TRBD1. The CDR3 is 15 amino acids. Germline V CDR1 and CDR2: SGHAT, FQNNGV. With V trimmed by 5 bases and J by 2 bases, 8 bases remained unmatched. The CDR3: CASSRGDRVNYGYTF. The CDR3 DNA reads TGTGCCAGCAGCCGGGGGGACAGAGTAAACTATGGCTACACCTTC.

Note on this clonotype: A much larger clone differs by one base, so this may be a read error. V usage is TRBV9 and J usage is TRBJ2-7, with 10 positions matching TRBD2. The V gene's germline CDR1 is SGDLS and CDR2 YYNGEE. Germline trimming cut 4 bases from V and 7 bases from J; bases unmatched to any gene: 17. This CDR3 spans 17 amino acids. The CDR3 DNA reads TGTGCCAGCAGCCCACAGGCAAGCGGGAGGGCCATTAGGGAGCAGTACTTC. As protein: CASSPQASGRAIREQYF. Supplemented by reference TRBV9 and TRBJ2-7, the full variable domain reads DSGVTQTPKHLITATGQRVTLRCSPRSGDLSVYWYQQSLDQGLQFLIQYYNGEERAKGNILERFSAQQFPDLHSELNLSSLELGDSALYFCASSPQASGRAIREQYFGPGTRLTVT.

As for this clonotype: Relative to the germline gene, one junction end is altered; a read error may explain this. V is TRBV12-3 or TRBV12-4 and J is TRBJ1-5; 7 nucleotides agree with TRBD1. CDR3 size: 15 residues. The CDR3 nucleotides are TGTGCCAGCAGCTTAGGACAGGCCAACAATCAGCCCCAGCATTTT. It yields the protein CASSLGQANNQPQHF.

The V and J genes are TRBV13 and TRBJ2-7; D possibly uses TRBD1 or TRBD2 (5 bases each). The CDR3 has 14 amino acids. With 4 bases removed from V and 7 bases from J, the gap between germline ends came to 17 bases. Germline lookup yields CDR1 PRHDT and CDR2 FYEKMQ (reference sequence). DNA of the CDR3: TGTGCCAGCAGCTCCGGTAGGGGACGGAAAGAGCAGTACTTC. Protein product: CASSSGRGRKEQYF.

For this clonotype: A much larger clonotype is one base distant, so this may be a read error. CDR3 residues: CASSSEGGNEQYF. In DNA, the CDR3 is TGTGCCAGCAGCTCGGAGGGAGGGAATGAGCAGTACTTC. The chain employs TRBV7-9 and TRBJ2-4; 7 bases agree with TRBD2. Germline V gene lookup returns CDR1 SEHNR and CDR2 FQNEAQ (reference sequence). The V gene end was trimmed by 4 bases and the J gene end by 13 bases; junction bases not matched to a gene: 10. This CDR3 is built from 13 residues. The full variable domain, in which reference TRBV7-9 and TRBJ2-4 provide the parts outside the CDR3, is DTGVSQNPRHKITKRGQNVTFRCDPISEHNRLYWYRQTLGQGPEFLTYFQNEAQLEKSRLLSDRFSAERPKGSFSTLEIQRTEQGDSAMYLCASSSEGGNEQYFGAGTRLSVL.

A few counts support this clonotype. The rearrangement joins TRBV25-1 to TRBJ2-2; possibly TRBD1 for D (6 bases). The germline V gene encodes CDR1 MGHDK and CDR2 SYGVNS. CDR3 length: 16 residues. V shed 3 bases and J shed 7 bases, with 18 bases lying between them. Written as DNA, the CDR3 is TGTGCCAGCAGTGAGGACGTGGGGGCCCTCTTCGGGGAGCTGTTTTTT. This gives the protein CASSEDVGALFGELFF.

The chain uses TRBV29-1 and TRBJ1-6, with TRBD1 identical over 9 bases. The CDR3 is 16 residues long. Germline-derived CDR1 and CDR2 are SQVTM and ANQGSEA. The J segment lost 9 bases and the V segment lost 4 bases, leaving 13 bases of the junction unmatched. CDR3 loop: CSVAPPWDRAPSPLHF. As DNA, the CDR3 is TGCAGCGTTGCGCCCCCCTGGGACAGGGCGCCTTCACCCCTCCACTTT.

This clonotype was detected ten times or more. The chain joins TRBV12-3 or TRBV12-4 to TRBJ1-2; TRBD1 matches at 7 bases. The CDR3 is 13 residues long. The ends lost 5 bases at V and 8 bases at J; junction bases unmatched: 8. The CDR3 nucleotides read TGTGCCAGCAGTCCCCGGGACAGAGGAGGCTACACCTTC. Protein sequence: CASSPRDRGGYTF.

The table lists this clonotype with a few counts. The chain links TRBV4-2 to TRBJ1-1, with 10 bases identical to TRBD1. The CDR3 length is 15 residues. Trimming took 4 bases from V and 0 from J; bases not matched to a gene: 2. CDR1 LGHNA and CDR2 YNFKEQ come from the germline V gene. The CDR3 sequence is CASSPGQGVNTEAFF. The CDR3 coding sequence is TGTGCCAGCAGCCCCGGACAGGGGGTGAACACTGAAGCTTTCTTT.

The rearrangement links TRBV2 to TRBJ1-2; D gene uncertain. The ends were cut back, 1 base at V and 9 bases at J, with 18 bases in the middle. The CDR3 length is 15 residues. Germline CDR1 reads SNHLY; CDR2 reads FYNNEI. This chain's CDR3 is CASSEESVGSVSYTF. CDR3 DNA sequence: TGTGCCAGCAGTGAAGAATCGGTAGGGTCCGTTAGCTACACCTTC.

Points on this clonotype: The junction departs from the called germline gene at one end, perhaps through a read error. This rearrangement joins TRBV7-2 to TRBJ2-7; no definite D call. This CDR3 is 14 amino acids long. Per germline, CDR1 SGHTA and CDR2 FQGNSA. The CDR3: CASNLDAVLREQYF. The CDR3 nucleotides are TGTGCCAGCAACTTAGATGCAGTCCTTCGCGAGCAGTACTTC.

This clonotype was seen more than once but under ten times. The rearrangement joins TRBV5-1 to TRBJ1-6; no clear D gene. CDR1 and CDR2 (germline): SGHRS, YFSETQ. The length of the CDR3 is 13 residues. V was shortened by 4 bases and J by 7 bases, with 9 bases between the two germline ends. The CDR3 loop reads CASSGQRNSPLHF. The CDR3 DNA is TGCGCCAGCAGCGGGCAGAGGAATTCACCCCTCCACTTT. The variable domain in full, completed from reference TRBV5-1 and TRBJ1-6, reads KAGVTQTPRYLIKTRGQQVTLSCSPISGHRSVSWYQQTPGQGLQFLFEYFSETQRNKGNFPGRFSGRQFSNSRSEMNVSTLELGDSALYLCASSGQRNSPLHFGNGTRLTVT.

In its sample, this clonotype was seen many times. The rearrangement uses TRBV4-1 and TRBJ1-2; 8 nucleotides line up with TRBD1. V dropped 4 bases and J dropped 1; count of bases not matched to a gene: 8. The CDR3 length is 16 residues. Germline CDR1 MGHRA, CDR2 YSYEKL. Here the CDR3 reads CASSPPGQVFNYGYTF. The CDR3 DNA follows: TGCGCCAGCAGCCCCCCGGGACAGGTGTTTAACTATGGCTACACCTTC.

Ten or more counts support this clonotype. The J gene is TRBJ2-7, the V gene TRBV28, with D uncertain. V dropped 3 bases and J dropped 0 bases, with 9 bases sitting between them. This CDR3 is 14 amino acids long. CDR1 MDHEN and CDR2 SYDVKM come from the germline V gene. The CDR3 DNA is TGTGCCAGCAGTTTTCGTAGGAGCTCCTACGAGCAGTACTTC. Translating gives CASSFRRSSYEQYF.

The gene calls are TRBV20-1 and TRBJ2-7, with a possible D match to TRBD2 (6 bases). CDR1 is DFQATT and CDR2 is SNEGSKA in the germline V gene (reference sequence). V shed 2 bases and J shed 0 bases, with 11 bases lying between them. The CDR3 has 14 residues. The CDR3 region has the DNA TGCAGTGCTAGAAGGGACTCGAGCTCCTACGAGCAGTACTTC. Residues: CSARRDSSSYEQYF.

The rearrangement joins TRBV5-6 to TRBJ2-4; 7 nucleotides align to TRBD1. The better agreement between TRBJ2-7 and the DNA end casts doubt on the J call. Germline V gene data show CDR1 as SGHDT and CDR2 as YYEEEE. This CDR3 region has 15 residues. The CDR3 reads CASSRDSPSSYEQYF. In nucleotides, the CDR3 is TGTGCCAGCAGTAGGGACAGCCCGAGCTCCTACGAGCAGTACTTC.

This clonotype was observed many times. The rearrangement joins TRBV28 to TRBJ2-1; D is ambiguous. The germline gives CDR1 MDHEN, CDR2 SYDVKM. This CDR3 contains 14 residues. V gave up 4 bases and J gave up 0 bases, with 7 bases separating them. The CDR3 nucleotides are TGTGCCAGCAGTTCTCCTAGCTCCTACAATGAGCAGTTCTTC. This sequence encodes CASSSPSSYNEQFF. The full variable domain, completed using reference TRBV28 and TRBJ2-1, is DVKVTQSSRYLVKRTGEKVFLECVQDMDHENMFWYRQDPGLGLRLIYFSYDVKMKEKGDIPEGYSVSREKKERFSLILESASTNQTSMYLCASSSPSSYNEQFFGPGTRLTVL.

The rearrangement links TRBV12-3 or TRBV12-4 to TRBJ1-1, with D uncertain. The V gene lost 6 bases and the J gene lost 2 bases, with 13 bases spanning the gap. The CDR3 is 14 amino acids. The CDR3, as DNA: TGTGCCAGCAGCCCAGGACGGACTAACACTGAAGCTTTCTTT. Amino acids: CASSPGRTNTEAFF.

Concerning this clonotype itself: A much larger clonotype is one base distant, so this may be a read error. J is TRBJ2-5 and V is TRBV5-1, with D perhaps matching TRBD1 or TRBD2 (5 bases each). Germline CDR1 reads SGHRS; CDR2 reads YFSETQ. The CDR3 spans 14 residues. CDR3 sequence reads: CAGSFGLAGETQYF. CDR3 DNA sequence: TGCGCCGGCAGCTTCGGTCTAGCAGGGGAGACCCAGTACTTC.

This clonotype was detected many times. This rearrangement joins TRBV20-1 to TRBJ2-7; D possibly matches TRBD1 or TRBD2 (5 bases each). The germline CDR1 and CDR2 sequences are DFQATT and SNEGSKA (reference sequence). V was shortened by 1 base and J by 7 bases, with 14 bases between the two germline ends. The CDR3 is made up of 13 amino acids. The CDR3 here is CSARGPGTVEQYF. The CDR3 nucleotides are TGCAGTGCTAGAGGCCCCGGGACCGTAGAGCAGTACTTC.

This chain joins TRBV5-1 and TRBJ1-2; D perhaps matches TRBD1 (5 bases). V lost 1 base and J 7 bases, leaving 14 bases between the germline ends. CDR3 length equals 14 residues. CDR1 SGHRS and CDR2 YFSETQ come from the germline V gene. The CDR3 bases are TGCGCCAGCAGCTTGCAGGGAATTGTCGGTGGCTACACCTTC. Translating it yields CASSLQGIVGGYTF.

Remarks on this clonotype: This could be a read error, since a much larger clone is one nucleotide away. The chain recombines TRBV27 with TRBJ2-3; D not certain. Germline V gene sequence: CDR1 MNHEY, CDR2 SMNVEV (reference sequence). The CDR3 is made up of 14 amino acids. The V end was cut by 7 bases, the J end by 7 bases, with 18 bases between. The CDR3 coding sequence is TGTGCCAGCACCCCACCGGGTGGCAGTCATACGCAGTATTTT. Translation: CASTPPGGSHTQYF.

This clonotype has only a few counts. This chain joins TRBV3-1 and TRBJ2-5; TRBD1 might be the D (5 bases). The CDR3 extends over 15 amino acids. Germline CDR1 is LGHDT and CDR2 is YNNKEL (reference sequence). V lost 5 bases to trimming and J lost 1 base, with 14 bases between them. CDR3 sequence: CASSFWTSGQETQYF. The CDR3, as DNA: TGTGCCAGCAGCTTCTGGACATCGGGCCAAGAGACCCAGTACTTC.

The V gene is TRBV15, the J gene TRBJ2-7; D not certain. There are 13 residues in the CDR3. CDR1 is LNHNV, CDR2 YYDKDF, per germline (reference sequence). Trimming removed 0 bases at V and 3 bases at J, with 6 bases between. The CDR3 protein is CATSRDADYEQYF. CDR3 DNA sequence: TGTGCCACCAGCAGAGATGCAGACTACGAGCAGTACTTC.

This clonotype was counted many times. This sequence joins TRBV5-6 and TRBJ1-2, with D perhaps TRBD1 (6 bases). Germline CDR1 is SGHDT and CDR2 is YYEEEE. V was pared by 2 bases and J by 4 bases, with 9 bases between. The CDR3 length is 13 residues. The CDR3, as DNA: TGTGCCAGCAGCTTTGGGACAACCTATGGCTACACCTTC. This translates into CASSFGTTYGYTF.

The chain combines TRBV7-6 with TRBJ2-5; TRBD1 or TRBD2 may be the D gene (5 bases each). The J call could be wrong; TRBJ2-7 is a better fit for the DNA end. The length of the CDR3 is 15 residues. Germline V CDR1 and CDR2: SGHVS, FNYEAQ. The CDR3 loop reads CASSLEPGLFYEQYF. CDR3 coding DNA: TGTGCCAGCAGCTTAGAGCCGGGGCTTTTCTACGAGCAGTACTTC.